This T cell receptor beta chain was captured by sequencing in a study of radiotherapy plus CTLA-4 blockade in lung cancer. The repertoire was sequenced with immunoSEQ multiplex PCR; TCRdb's copy has only in-frame clones and lacks some. Of roughly 120,000 clones in the sample, more than 75% were seen once. Germline V CDR1 and CDR2: SGHTA, FQGNSA. V was pared by 1 base and J by 5 bases, with 8 bases between. The CDR3 length is 13 residues. Sample: peripheral blood, taken from a patient treated with radiotherapy plus ipilimumab. The genes are TRBV7-2 and TRBJ2-5; D is unresolved. The clonotype was recovered from a human donor with non-small cell lung cancer that progressed on radiotherapy plus ipilimumab. Some clones in this sample may be carry-over from other donors' samples. The CDR3: CASSLVVWETQYF. CDR3 nucleotides: TGTGCCAGCAGCTTAGTTGTTTGGGAGACCCAGTACTTC. The complete variable domain, with remaining parts taken from reference TRBV7-2 and TRBJ2-5, reads GAGVSQSPSNKVTEKGKDVELRCDPISGHTALYWYRQSLGQGLEFLIYFQGNSAPDKSGLPSDRFSAERTGGSVSTLTIQRTQQEDSAVYLCASSLVVWETQYFGPGTRLLVL.